This T cell receptor (beta chain) was profiled in a study of blood T cell repertoires in COVID-19. At the level of the study: The samples span acute and convalescent COVID-19 from the United States, Italy and Spain. In each case, the material was cDNA or gDNA derived from T cells, B-cell-depleted T cells, or PBMCs.

The CDR3 loop spans 13 amino acids. Germline CDR1 GTSNPN, CDR2 SVGIG (reference sequence). V was shortened by 2 bases and J by 7 bases, with 9 bases between the two germline ends. The authors' processing: It was from reference gene primer amplification that nucleated cell counts were estimated. Only in-frame clones appear in the TCRdb table, and some are missing; sequencing was by immunoSEQ multiplex PCR. V, J and clone size reflect that table, while D and trimming were determined from the DNA. The repertoire includes some 180,000 clones, around four fifths of them detected once, and under 2.5% sits in the top ten.

The sequencing input was peripheral blood. The clonotype originates from a woman at least 80 years old with acute or convalescent COVID-19. The chain employs TRBV30 and TRBJ1-6; no clear D gene. The CDR3 spells CAWSPSGNSPLHF. CDR3 nucleotides: TGTGCCTGGAGTCCTAGTGGAAATTCACCCCTCCACTTT. Supplemented by reference TRBV30 and TRBJ1-6, the full variable domain reads SQTIHQWPATLVQPVGSPLSLECTVEGTSNPNLYWYRQAAGRGLQLLFYSVGIGQISSEVPQNLSASRPQDRQFILSSKKLLLSDSGFYLCAWSPSGNSPLHFGNGTRLTVT.